This T cell receptor (beta chain) originates from a study of T cells in Graves' hyperthyroidism and ophthalmopathy. Amplification of TCR beta CDR3 regions used RNA as the template. HTBI primers were used for first-round RT-PCR of the TCR CDR3. TCRdb called the multiplex PCR reads again in MiXCR, with one record for every CDR3 protein. The sample has about 360,000 distinct CDR3 sequences; approximately 12% are singletons. CDR1 is SGHAT and CDR2 is FQNNGV in the germline V gene. Trimming left V 1 base short and J 4 bases short, with 7 bases between. This CDR3 contains 13 residues. In this sample, this clonotype turned up many times.

Sequencing was carried out using blood. This TCR was recovered from a man aged 30 to 39 with Graves' hyperthyroidism that later progressed to Graves' ophthalmopathy. The chain uses TRBV11-2 and TRBJ2-5; TRBD1 is a possible D gene (6 bases). The CDR3 reads CASSLGQAETQYF. CDR3 nucleotides: TGTGCCAGCAGCTTAGGACAGGCAGAGACCCAGTACTTC.